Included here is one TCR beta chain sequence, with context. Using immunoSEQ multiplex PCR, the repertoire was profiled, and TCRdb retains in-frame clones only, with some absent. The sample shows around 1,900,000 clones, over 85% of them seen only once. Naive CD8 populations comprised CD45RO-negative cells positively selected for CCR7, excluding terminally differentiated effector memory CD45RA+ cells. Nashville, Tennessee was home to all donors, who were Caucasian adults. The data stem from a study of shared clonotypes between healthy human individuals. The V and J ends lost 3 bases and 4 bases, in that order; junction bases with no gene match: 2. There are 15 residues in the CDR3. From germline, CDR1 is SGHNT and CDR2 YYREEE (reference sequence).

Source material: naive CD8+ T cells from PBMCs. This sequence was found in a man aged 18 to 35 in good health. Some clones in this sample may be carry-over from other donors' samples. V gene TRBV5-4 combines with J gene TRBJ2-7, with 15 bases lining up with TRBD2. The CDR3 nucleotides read TGTGCCAGCAGCTGGACTAGCGGGAGGGAATACGAGCAGTACTTC. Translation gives CASSWTSGREYEQYF.